These 5 T cell receptor beta chains were sequenced from one sample in a study of prognosis after radiotherapy for stage I lung cancer. Genomic DNA provided the template from which TCR beta CDR3 was amplified by two-round multiplex PCR. The first PCR round targeted every TRBV and TRBJ gene with specific primers. Each CDR3 protein gets one entry after TCRdb re-called the multiplex PCR reads with MiXCR. The profile shows 12,000 to 15,000 distinct CDR3 sequences, about 50% of them singletons. This material consisted of PBMCs, taken before or after stereotactic body radiation therapy (not recorded which). The receptors stem from a donor over 45 with non-small cell lung cancer.

This clonotype was counted many times. The V call is TRBV9, the J call TRBJ1-6, with D hard to call. The CDR3 runs 15 residues. Trimming took off 2 bases at V and 6 bases at J, with 12 bases between the two ends. The germline gives CDR1 SGDLS, CDR2 YYNGEE. CDR3 sequence: CASSVHHRANSPLHF. In DNA, the CDR3 is TGTGCCAGCAGCGTCCACCATAGGGCTAATTCACCCCTCCACTTT.

Points on this clonotype: The junction does not match germline at one end; this may be a read error. The chain carries TRBV28 and TRBJ2-7; TRBD1 might be the D (6 bases). Looked up from germline, CDR1 is MDHEN and CDR2 is SYDVKM. The CDR3 spans 14 residues. CDR3 residues: CASKSDRRLYEQYF. CDR3 sequence (DNA): TGTGCCAGCAAATCAGACAGGAGACTCTACGAGCAATACTTC.

The chain links TRBV3-1 to TRBJ2-2, with a tentative D call TRBD1 (5 bases). The CDR3 is made up of 13 amino acids. Between the trimmed V and J ends, which lost 3 bases and 4 bases, there was a span of 6 bases. Per the germline V gene, CDR1 is LGHDT and CDR2 is YNNKEL (reference sequence). CDR3 coding DNA: TGTGCCAGCAGCCAGGGGCTCACCGGGGAGCTGTTTTTT. Translation: CASSQGLTGELFF.

The V and J genes are TRBV25-1 and TRBJ1-4; possibly TRBD1 for D (6 bases). The CDR3 is made up of 14 amino acids. Germline CDR1 and CDR2: MGHDK and SYGVNS. The CDR3 DNA reads as TGTTCCATCAGGGGCCGACTACCGAATGAAAAACTGTTTTTT. Amino acids: CSIRGRLPNEKLFF. The full variable domain, in which reference TRBV25-1 and TRBJ1-4 provide the parts outside the CDR3, is EADIYQTPRYLVIGTGKKITLECSQTMGHDKMYWYQQDPGMELHLIHYSYGVNSTEKGDLSSESTVSRIRTEHFPLTLESARPSHTSQYLCSIRGRLPNEKLFFGSGTQLSVL.

The rearrangement uses TRBV2 and TRBJ2-5; D tentatively fits TRBD1 or TRBD2 (5 bases each). The CDR3 sequence is 14 residues long. Germline V CDR1 and CDR2: SNHLY, FYNNEI. The V end was cut by 8 bases, the J end by 2 bases, with 15 bases between. The CDR3: CASGGSLGQETQYF. The DNA for the CDR3 is TGTGCCAGCGGGGGTAGCTTGGGGCAAGAGACCCAGTACTTC.